Sequencing of this T cell receptor (beta chain) was carried out in a study of blood T cell repertoires in COVID-19. Study context: The United States, Italy and Spain were the sources of the acute and convalescent COVID-19 samples. The analysed material was cDNA or gDNA that came from T cells, B-cell-depleted T cells, or PBMCs.

Assignment of participants to cohorts was predicated upon participant-reported clinical history. Individuals in the exposed group had encountered a COVID-19 case within 2 weeks preceding study entry. V was trimmed by 6 bases and J by 2 bases, leaving 16 bases between them. Per the germline V gene, CDR1 is LGHNA and CDR2 is YNFKEQ. The CDR3 runs to 15 residues. Measured with immunoSEQ multiplex PCR; TCRdb has only the in-frame clones, and not every one. The data contain a few hundred thousand clones, about nine tenths of them singletons. The chain couples TRBV4-2 to TRBJ1-1; D is perhaps TRBD1 (6 bases). The sample comprised PBMCs or T cells enriched from blood (not recorded which). The clonotype comes from a woman between 50 and 59 years old who had been exposed to COVID-19. The CDR3 nucleotides read TGTGCCAGCAGAGACGAAGCAGGGGCTAACACTGAAGCTTTCTTT. This sequence encodes CASRDEAGANTEAFF.